Given below is one TCR beta chain in context. The antigen remains undetermined. There are 13 residues in the CDR3. With 8 bases removed from V and 5 bases from J, the gap between germline ends came to 15 bases. Germline assignment: CDR1 MDHEN and CDR2 SYDVKM. This specimen comes from a study of shared clonotypes between healthy human individuals. Turning to the study itself: Used for every donor were three CD4 naive, three CD4 memory, two CD8 naive and one CD8 memory plate.

Those who donated, Caucasian adults without exception, all lived in Nashville, Tennessee. Whole-study findings and limits: Lower generation probabilities were found for non-shared clonotypes than for those shared by all four donors. Naive CD4 clonotypes were shared across a handful of donors at around 5%.

Generated by immunoSEQ multiplex PCR, the TCRdb table keeps only in-frame clones and is missing some. The table records roughly 2.4 million clones, about 94% of them present only once. Sequencing input: naive CD4+ T cells sorted from blood. The subset is: CD45RA+ positively selected. This clonotype was sampled from a man younger than 30 in good health. The rearrangement links TRBV28 to TRBJ2-5, with D maybe TRBD2 (6 bases). DNA for the CDR3: TGTGCCAGCCGCGGGACTCGACTGGAGACCCAGTACTTC. Translated, it gives CASRGTRLETQYF.